These 32 T cell receptor beta chains originate from one sample sequenced in a study of prognosis after radiotherapy for stage I lung cancer. Two rounds of multiplex PCR amplified TCR beta CDR3 from genomic DNA. First-round PCR employed TRBV- and TRBJ-specific primers for each gene. TCRdb re-called the multiplex PCR reads with MiXCR, one entry per CDR3 protein. The sample shows roughly 15,000 distinct CDR3 sequences, around 15% of them seen only once. The sequenced sample was PBMCs, obtained before or after stereotactic body radiation therapy (not recorded which). All receptors come from a donor over 45 with non-small cell lung cancer.

This clonotype has a count of ten or more. The CDR3 loop is CAISVTGLETQYF. DNA for the CDR3: TGTGCCATCAGTGTTACAGGGCTGGAGACCCAGTACTTC. The chain uses TRBV10-3 and TRBJ2-5; D perhaps matches TRBD1 (6 bases). The CDR3 runs to 13 residues. Germline V lookup: CDR1 ENHRY, CDR2 SYGVKD. The V end lost 4 bases, the J end lost 5 bases, and 11 bases lay between the germline ends.

Notes on this clonotype: With a far larger clone one base away, a read error is the likely cause. This chain connects TRBV6-2 or TRBV6-3 to TRBJ2-1; no definite D call. The length of the CDR3 is 11 residues. The germline V gene encodes CDR1 MNHEY and CDR2 SVGEGT. V lost 2 bases to trimming and J lost 10 bases, with 6 bases between them. DNA for the CDR3: TGTGCCAGCAGTTACCCCGACGAGCAGTTCTTC. Translated: CASSYPDEQFF.

This clonotype came up many times. The V call is TRBV12-3 or TRBV12-4, the J call TRBJ2-7, with 7 bases aligning to TRBD1. CDR3 length: 15 residues. J gave up 4 bases and V 5 bases, and 11 bases lay outside the gene matches. The CDR3 sequence: CASSRDRTSYYEQYF. CDR3 bases: TGTGCCAGCAGTCGGGACAGAACCTCCTATTACGAGCAGTACTTC.

This clonotype occurred many times. The J gene is TRBJ2-2, the V gene TRBV18; 8 bases are shared with TRBD2. The CDR3 sequence is 14 residues long. Trimming cost V 0 bases and J 7 bases; bases outside gene matches: 1. From germline, CDR1 is KGHSH and CDR2 LQKENI. The CDR3 spells CASSPPTSGGELFF. CDR3 DNA: TGTGCCAGCTCACCACCCACTAGCGGCGGGGAGCTGTTTTTT.

This clonotype was seen ten or more times. At one end the junction does not follow the germline gene, possibly because of a read error. V and J are TRBV19 and TRBJ2-2; no clear D. The germline V gene encodes CDR1 LNHDA and CDR2 SQIVND (reference sequence). This CDR3 spans 16 amino acids. The CDR3 loop reads CASNPRGRRTTRELFF. The CDR3 nucleotides are TGTGCCAGTAACCCTCGTGGCAGAAGGACCACCCGGGAGCTGTTTTTT.

This clonotype was observed many times. This sequence joins TRBV5-1 and TRBJ1-2, with TRBD1 matching 11 bases. Germline CDR1 SGHRS, CDR2 YFSETQ. Trimming took 0 bases from V and 8 from J; bases not matched to a gene: 6. The CDR3 length is 15 residues. The CDR3 coding sequence is TGCGCCAGCAGCTTGGACGGACAGGGGGCGGGGGGCTACACCTTC. This gives the protein CASSLDGQGAGGYTF. The variable domain in full, with the rest retrieved from reference TRBV5-1 and TRBJ1-2, is KAGVTQTPRYLIKTRGQQVTLSCSPISGHRSVSWYQQTPGQGLQFLFEYFSETQRNKGNFPGRFSGRQFSNSRSEMNVSTLELGDSALYLCASSLDGQGAGGYTFGSGTRLTVV.

To note about this clonotype: With a much larger clone just one base away, this may be a read error. The chain couples TRBV7-9 to TRBJ2-5; D call uncertain. Germline CDR1 is SEHNR and CDR2 is FQNEAQ (reference sequence). The V and J ends lost 4 bases and 2 bases respectively, with 20 bases between them. The CDR3 contains 17 residues. CDR3: CASSSLYRVKGQETQYF. CDR3 bases: TGTGCCAGCAGCTCCCTATATCGGGTGAAAGGGCAAGAGACCCAGTACTTC.

Within the sample, this clonotype is medium-sized. The chain employs TRBV12-3 or TRBV12-4 and TRBJ1-6; D is possibly TRBD1 (6 bases). Trimming shortened V by 3 bases and J by 7 bases, and 10 bases separated the two germline ends. This CDR3 has 14 residues. Here the CDR3 reads CASSFQGMNSPLHF. CDR3 DNA sequence: TGTGCCAGCAGTTTTCAGGGGATGAATTCACCCCTCCACTTT.

Concerning this clonotype: Possible read error: a much larger clone is one base away. This sequence joins TRBV6-9 and TRBJ1-1; a weak D match, TRBD1 (5 bases). Per germline, CDR1 MNHGY and CDR2 SVAAGI. The CDR3 consists of 13 residues. V was cut by 3 bases and J by 4 bases, with 9 bases left in between. Written as DNA, the CDR3 is TGTGCCAGCAGTTACTACGGGGGCACTGAAGCTTTCTTT. It codes for CASSYYGGTEAFF.

The table lists this clonotype with many counts. This chain joins TRBV28 and TRBJ2-7; 7 bases map to TRBD2. V dropped 5 bases and J dropped 2; count of bases not matched to a gene: 3. In germline, CDR1 is MDHEN, CDR2 SYDVKM. There are 13 residues in the CDR3. CDR3 nucleotides: TGTGCCAGCAGTGATGGGACTACCTACGAGCAGTACTTC. Translating it yields CASSDGTTYEQYF.

This clonotype was counted many times. The chain is built from TRBV12-3 or TRBV12-4 and TRBJ1-2; possible D gene TRBD1, 5 bases. The CDR3 covers 11 residues. Trimming took off 3 bases at V and 13 bases at J, with 12 bases between the two ends. The CDR3 region has the DNA TGTGCCAGCAGTTTTAGGGGCCCGCGCACCTTC. Protein product: CASSFRGPRTF.

In its sample, this clonotype was seen a few times. This may be a read error, as it is one base from a much larger clone. V and J are TRBV2 and TRBJ2-5, with D perhaps TRBD1 or TRBD2 (5 bases each). This CDR3 comprises 13 residues. Trimming left V 7 bases short and J 2 bases short, with 11 bases between. Per germline, CDR1 SNHLY and CDR2 FYNNEI. CDR3 nucleotides: TGTGCCAGCACCTTATGGGGGCAAGAGACCCAGTACTTC. It specifies CASTLWGQETQYF.

This clonotype was seen ten or more times. The chain uses TRBV6-4 and TRBJ2-1; possible D gene TRBD1, 6 bases. CDR1 and CDR2 (germline): MRHNA, SNTAGT. The CDR3 totals 15 residues. Trimming removed 5 bases from V and 0 bases from J, with 11 bases in between. CDR3 nucleotide sequence: TGTGCCAGCAGTCCAACAGGGAGCTCCTACAATGAGCAGTTCTTC. Encoded protein: CASSPTGSSYNEQFF.

This clonotype was counted many times. The rearrangement joins TRBV5-1 to TRBJ2-7; 15 nucleotides line up with TRBD2. This CDR3 contains 15 residues. V shed 4 bases, J shed 3 bases, and the junction held 2 bases outside the gene matches. CDR1 is SGHRS, CDR2 YFSETQ, per germline. Here the CDR3 reads CASSRTSGGGYEQYV. The CDR3 bases are TGCGCCAGCAGCCGGACTAGCGGGGGGGGCTACGAGCAGTACGTC.

This clonotype was seen ten or more times. The rearrangement joins TRBV4-2 to TRBJ2-1; possible D gene TRBD2, 7 bases. The CDR3 runs to 16 residues. The germline gives CDR1 LGHNA, CDR2 YNFKEQ. V dropped 0 bases and J dropped 7 bases, with 16 bases sitting between them. The CDR3 DNA reads TGTGCCAGCAGCCAAGATAAGAGGGGGGGCTCGAATGAGCAGTTCTTC. Its protein is CASSQDKRGGSNEQFF.

There are many counts of this clonotype. The chain is built from TRBV12-3 or TRBV12-4 and TRBJ1-5, with a tentative D call TRBD1 (5 bases). Trimming took 1 base from V and 4 from J, leaving 11 bases between them. The CDR3 sequence is 15 residues long. CDR3 nucleotide sequence: TGTGCCAGCAGTTTAGAGGGACCCCTAAATCAGCCCCAGCATTTT. This codes for CASSLEGPLNQPQHF.

Ten or more counts support this clonotype. The rearrangement links TRBV30 to TRBJ2-3, with no clear D. The V end lost 4 bases, the J end lost 5 bases, and 13 bases lay between the germline ends. CDR3 length: 13 residues. Looked up from germline, CDR1 is GTSNPN and CDR2 is SVGIG (reference sequence). The CDR3 bases are TGTGCCTGGAACGGGTTCTCGGTAGATACGCAGTATTTT. Its translation is CAWNGFSVDTQYF.

In its sample, this clonotype was seen many times. V and J are TRBV18 and TRBJ1-1; tentative D call: TRBD1 (5 bases). Germline V gene data show CDR1 as KGHSH and CDR2 as LQKENI. The CDR3 length is 13 residues. Trimming shortened V by 3 bases and J by 3 bases, and 8 bases separated the two germline ends. In DNA, the CDR3 is TGTGCCAGCTCACCTTCGGGGGACACTGAAGCTTTCTTT. It yields the protein CASSPSGDTEAFF. Full variable domain (rest looked up from reference TRBV18 and TRBJ1-1): NAGVMQNPRHLVRRRGQEARLRCSPMKGHSHVYWYRQLPEEGLKFMVYLQKENIIDESGMPKERFSAEFPKEGPSILRIQQVVRGDSAAYFCASSPSGDTEAFFGQGTRLTVV.

This clonotype has ten or more counts. The V gene is TRBV14, the J gene TRBJ2-3; the D gene could be TRBD1 or TRBD2 (6 bases each). V was pared by 7 bases and J by 0 bases, with 17 bases between. Germline CDR1 and CDR2: SGHDN and FVKESK. The length of the CDR3 is 16 residues. CDR3 sequence: CASNSLTGTSTDTQYF. CDR3 nucleotide sequence: TGTGCCAGCAATTCACTCACAGGGACTAGCACAGATACGCAGTATTTT.

In its sample, this clonotype was seen many times. The chain couples TRBV18 to TRBJ1-2; TRBD1 aligns across 7 bases. Germline V gives CDR1 KGHSH, CDR2 LQKENI. Germline trimming cut 0 bases from V and 3 bases from J; bases unmatched to any gene: 4. The CDR3 runs to 15 residues. In DNA form, the CDR3 reads TGTGCCAGCTCACCACCGACAGGGTGGGACTATGGCTACACCTTC. It translates to CASSPPTGWDYGYTF.

This clonotype came up many times. The V call is TRBV20-1, the J call TRBJ2-7; a possible D gene is TRBD1 (5 bases). CDR3 size: 12 residues. Germline assignment: CDR1 DFQATT and CDR2 SNEGSKA (reference sequence). V lost 0 bases and J lost 3, with 6 bases in between. CDR3 residues: CSAREDIYEQYF. The DNA of the CDR3 is TGCAGTGCTAGAGAGGACATCTACGAGCAGTACTTC.

To note about this clonotype: The likely explanation is a read error, given a far larger clone one base away. This sequence joins TRBV6-5 and TRBJ2-1; 9 bases match TRBD2. The CDR3 is 16 residues long. Germline loops: CDR1 MNHEY, CDR2 SVGAGI. CDR3 region: CANSPTRLAGNNEQFF. CDR3 DNA: TGTGCCAACAGTCCGACCAGGCTAGCGGGAAACAATGAGCAGTTCTTC.

With respect to this clonotype: One end of the junction fails to match germline, which may point to a read error. V is TRBV5-1 and J is TRBJ2-5, with no clear D. Germline V gene lookup returns CDR1 SGHRS and CDR2 YFSETQ. CDR3 size: 14 residues. For the CDR3, the DNA is TGCGACAGCAGCTTGGGTTGGGCACAAGAGGCCCAGTACTTC. It yields the protein CDSSLGWAQEAQYF. The complete variable domain, with remaining parts taken from reference TRBV5-1 and TRBJ2-5, reads KAGVTQTPRYLIKTRGQQVTLSCSPISGHRSVSWYQQTPGQGLQFLFEYFSETQRNKGNFPGRFSGRQFSNSRSEMNVSTLELGDSALYLCDSSLGWAQEAQYFGPGTRLLVL.

There are many counts of this clonotype. V and J are TRBV29-1 and TRBJ2-3; 11 bases align to TRBD2. J was trimmed by 3 bases and V by 6 bases; bases with no gene match: 14. Germline V gene data show CDR1 as SQVTM and CDR2 as ANQGSEA. The CDR3 loop spans 17 amino acids. Here the CDR3 reads CSVPGGASGRNTDTQYF. CDR3 sequence (DNA): TGCAGCGTCCCCGGGGGTGCTAGCGGGAGGAATACAGATACGCAGTATTTT.

This clonotype was detected many times. V gene TRBV2 combines with J gene TRBJ2-1; no reliable D call. The CDR3 runs 13 residues. From germline, CDR1 is SNHLY and CDR2 FYNNEI. Trimming pared 8 bases from V and 5 bases from J, leaving 13 bases between. DNA of the CDR3: TGTGCCAGCCGGAGAACCCGGAACAATGAGCAGTTCTTC. Amino acid sequence: CASRRTRNNEQFF.

This clonotype was recorded many times. The chain recombines TRBV7-2 with TRBJ1-3, with D unresolved. CDR3 length: 14 residues. V was shortened by 5 bases and J by 0 bases, with 8 bases between the two germline ends. CDR1 and CDR2 from the germline V gene are SGHTA and FQGNSA. The CDR3: CASSAGISGNTIYF. CDR3 in DNA: TGTGCCAGCAGCGCAGGAATCTCTGGAAACACCATATATTTT.

Ten or more counts support this clonotype. The chain combines TRBV7-2 with TRBJ2-7, with 11 bases matching TRBD2. The CDR3 contains 15 residues. Germline CDR1 reads SGHTA; CDR2 reads FQGNSA. V shed 1 base, J shed 2 bases, and the junction held 1 base outside the gene matches. The CDR3 spells CASSLGLAGPYEQYV. CDR3 in DNA: TGTGCCAGCAGCTTAGGACTAGCGGGGCCCTACGAGCAGTACGTC.

This clonotype was seen more than once but under ten times. This rearrangement joins TRBV5-4 to TRBJ2-7, with a tentative D call TRBD1 (6 bases). Between the trimmed V and J ends, which lost 4 bases and 6 bases, there was a span of 14 bases. Germline values: CDR1 SGHNT, CDR2 YYREEE (reference sequence). The CDR3 consists of 13 residues. CDR3 region: CASSPGQLGEQYF. In DNA form, the CDR3 reads TGTGCCAGCAGCCCAGGACAGCTGGGCGAGCAGTACTTC.

This clonotype appeared many times. The rearrangement links TRBV28 to TRBJ1-4, with 10 bases aligning to TRBD1. J gave up 8 bases and V 7 bases, and 7 bases lay outside the gene matches. Germline assignment: CDR1 MDHEN and CDR2 SYDVKM. This CDR3 spans 14 amino acids. The CDR3 loop reads CASTGGQGQEKLFF. The DNA of the CDR3 is TGTGCCAGCACAGGGGGACAGGGGCAAGAAAAACTGTTTTTT.

This clonotype was observed at least ten times. The chain has TRBV11-2 and TRBJ2-1; 16 bases are shared with TRBD2. The V gene end was trimmed by 5 bases and the J gene end by 13 bases; junction bases not matched to a gene: 23. Germline V gene data show CDR1 as SGHAT and CDR2 as FQNNGV. The CDR3 length is 20 residues. The CDR3: CASSRNTGLAGGPLRGAQFF. DNA for the CDR3: TGTGCCAGCAGCCGGAATACGGGACTAGCGGGGGGGCCCTTGAGGGGGGCCCAGTTCTTC.

This clonotype was seen repeatedly, ten times or more. V and J are TRBV6-1 and TRBJ2-3; 12 bases line up with TRBD2. The junction had 12 bases not matched to a gene; V was cut back by 8 bases and J by 0 bases. The CDR3 covers 18 residues. The V gene's germline CDR1 is MNHNS and CDR2 SASEGT. The CDR3 reads CASAGGLAGGPSTDTQYF. In DNA form, the CDR3 reads TGTGCCAGCGCAGGAGGCCTAGCGGGGGGGCCAAGCACAGATACGCAGTATTTT.

This clonotype was picked up many times. The J gene is TRBJ2-7, the V gene TRBV11-2, with 7 bases matching TRBD1. This CDR3 contains 14 residues. V lost 3 bases to trimming and J lost 4 bases; unmatched junction nucleotides: 6. CDR1 is SGHAT, CDR2 FQNNGV, per germline. The CDR3 DNA is TGTGCCAGCAGCTTGCTCGCAGGGGGTTACGAGCAGTACTTC. Protein: CASSLLAGGYEQYF. The whole variable domain, filled in from reference TRBV11-2 and TRBJ2-7, reads EAGVAQSPRYKIIEKRQSVAFWCNPISGHATLYWYQQILGQGPKLLIQFQNNGVVDDSQLPKDRFSAERLKGVDSTLKIQPAKLEDSAVYLCASSLLAGGYEQYFGPGTRLTVT.